The T cell receptor beta chain described here comes from a study of T cell responses to AZD1222 COVID-19 vaccine. Trimming at V came to 0 bases and at J to 11 bases, leaving 5 bases not matched to a gene. The V gene's germline CDR1 is MGHRA and CDR2 YSYEKL. CDR3 length equals 13 residues. Sequencing used immunoSEQ multiplex PCR; TCRdb keeps in-frame clones, though not all of them. The sample holds about 120,000 clones, more than 85% seen once. The gene calls are TRBV4-1 and TRBJ2-5; 8 bases fit TRBD2. The TCR sequence derives from an adult in good health. The sample was peripheral blood, taken on day 0 of AZD1222 vaccination. CDR3 loop: CASSQDRGGVQYF. Written as DNA, the CDR3 is TGCGCCAGCAGCCAAGATCGGGGGGGAGTACAGTACTTC.